This T cell receptor beta chain stems from a study of untreated major depressive disorder. Notes on this clone: Antigen: not known.

Germline V CDR1 and CDR2: MNHEY, SMNVEV (reference sequence). This CDR3 has 13 amino acids. The germline V and J ends were trimmed by 5 bases and 4 bases, with 11 bases remaining between them. TCRdb keeps only in-frame clones here, not all; method: immunoSEQ multiplex PCR. The table has some 13,000 clones, roughly 91% seen once. Overall study findings and caveats: Sequencing comparisons covered only three preselected Vbeta families. Private clones made up every subject's top five TRBV05-01 clones. Compared with controls, depressed patients showed more TRBV05-01 (Vbeta 5.1) usage in CD4+ T cells.

The receptor was isolated from a man under 40 with major depressive disorder. This chain uses TRBV27 with TRBJ1-2; perhaps TRBD1 as D (6 bases). The sample taken for sequencing was CD4+ T cells from PBMCs. The CDR3 loop is CASSTGGGYGYTF. In DNA form, the CDR3 reads TGTGCCAGCAGTACGGGGGGCGGCTATGGCTACACCTTC.